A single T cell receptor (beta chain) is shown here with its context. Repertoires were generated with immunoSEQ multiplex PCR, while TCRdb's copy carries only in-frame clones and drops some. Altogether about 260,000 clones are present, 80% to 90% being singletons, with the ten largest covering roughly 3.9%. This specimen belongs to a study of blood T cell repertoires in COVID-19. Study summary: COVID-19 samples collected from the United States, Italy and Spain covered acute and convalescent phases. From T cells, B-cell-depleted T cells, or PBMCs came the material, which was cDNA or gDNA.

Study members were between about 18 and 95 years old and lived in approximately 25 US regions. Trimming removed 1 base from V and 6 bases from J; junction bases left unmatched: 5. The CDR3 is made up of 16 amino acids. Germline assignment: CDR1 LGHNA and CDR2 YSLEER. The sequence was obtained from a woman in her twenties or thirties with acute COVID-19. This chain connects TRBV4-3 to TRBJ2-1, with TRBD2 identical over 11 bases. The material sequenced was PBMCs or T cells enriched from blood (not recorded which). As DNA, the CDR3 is TGCGCCAGCAGCCAAGTAGCGGGAGGGCCCTCCAATGAGCAGTTCTTC. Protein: CASSQVAGGPSNEQFF.